What follows are 10 T cell receptor beta chains derived from one specimen sequenced in a study of response to subunit inactivated influenza vaccine. MiXCR, applied by TCRdb to the RT-PCR reads, yields one record per CDR3 protein. The profile shows about 570,000 distinct CDR3 sequences, approximately 11% of them singletons. The same sample was also used in a study of T cells expressing NK-cell markers. From that study: Researchers built TCR beta cDNA using 5'RACE template switching with UMIs.

Sequences were derived from PBMCs from blood, sampled on the day of vaccination. The receptors derive from a man aged 50 or older who received an inactivated influenza vaccine.

This clonotype showed up just once. The chain couples TRBV6-2 or TRBV6-3 to TRBJ2-7, with D perhaps TRBD2 (6 bases). The CDR3 has 14 residues. Germline V gene sequence: CDR1 MNHEY, CDR2 SVGEGT. The ends were cut back, 6 bases at V and 2 bases at J, with 14 bases in the middle. The CDR3 loop reads CASSKHGGTYEQYF. As DNA, the CDR3 is TGTGCCAGCAGCAAACACGGGGGAACCTACGAGCAGTACTTC.

This clonotype was observed a few times. Relative to the germline gene, one junction end is altered; a read error may explain this. The J gene is TRBJ1-3, the V gene TRBV18, with D unresolved. This CDR3 comprises 13 residues. Germline CDR1 and CDR2: KGHSH and LQKENI. The CDR3 is CASSPSAGITIYF. In nucleotides, the CDR3 is TGTGCCAGCTCACCCTCCGCAGGAATCACCATATATTTT.

This clonotype was counted a few times. V gene TRBV5-1 combines with J gene TRBJ2-3; the D call may be TRBD1 or TRBD2 (5 bases each). CDR3 length equals 17 residues. Germline V lookup: CDR1 SGHRS, CDR2 YFSETQ. V was cut by 0 bases and J by 5 bases, with 19 bases left in between. Here the CDR3 DNA reads TGCGCCAGCAGCTTGGAGCCGGGGACGGGGTCGGGAGATACGCAGTATTTT. Amino acid sequence: CASSLEPGTGSGDTQYF.

This clonotype was seen at least ten times. The chain recombines TRBV4-2 with TRBJ2-2; D not certain. The CDR3 totals 14 residues. CDR1 is LGHNA, CDR2 YNFKEQ, per germline. V was clipped by 9 bases and J by 1 base, with 12 bases between them. The CDR3 nucleotides are TGTGCCAGTATGATCTTCGGGAACACCGGGGAGCTGTTTTTT. Translating it yields CASMIFGNTGELFF.

This clonotype has a handful of counts. The chain is built from TRBV7-2 and TRBJ2-7; the D call may be TRBD1 or TRBD2 (5 bases each). The CDR3 loop spans 15 amino acids. V was cut by 3 bases and J by 2 bases, with 14 bases left in between. Looked up from germline, CDR1 is SGHTA and CDR2 is FQGNSA. CDR3 protein: CASSLGTAFTYEQYF. CDR3 in DNA: TGTGCCAGCAGCTTGGGGACGGCTTTTACCTACGAGCAGTACTTC.

This clonotype has only a few counts. The chain uses TRBV12-3 or TRBV12-4 and TRBJ1-2, with 11 bases lining up with TRBD1. The CDR3 covers 16 residues. With 2 bases clipped from V and 4 bases from J, the junction kept 6 bases outside the gene matches. The CDR3 DNA is TGTGCCAGCAGTTTAATCGGACAGGGGGCATTCTATGGCTACACCTTC. It encodes CASSLIGQGAFYGYTF.

This clonotype was observed a handful of times. The chain recombines TRBV9 with TRBJ2-5; 9 bases align to TRBD2. Germline V CDR1 and CDR2: SGDLS, YYNGEE. The CDR3 is 14 amino acids. The junction had 6 bases not matched to a gene; V was cut back by 2 bases and J by 7 bases. In DNA form, the CDR3 reads TGTGCCAGCAGCGTTAGCGGGAGTGGCGGGACCCAGTACTTC. Translating gives CASSVSGSGGTQYF.

This clonotype was observed at least ten times. This CDR3 reads CSARGGNNPYEQYF. The CDR3 DNA follows: TGCAGTGCTAGGGGCGGGAACAACCCCTACGAGCAGTACTTC. This sequence joins TRBV20-1 and TRBJ2-7, with D possibly being TRBD2 (6 bases). Deletions cut 3 bases from V and 2 bases from J, with 14 bases between. The CDR3 covers 14 residues. Germline-derived CDR1 and CDR2 are DFQATT and SNEGSKA (reference sequence).

This clonotype has a count of ten or more. The chain uses TRBV6-5 and TRBJ1-1, with 8 bases lining up with TRBD1. The trim removed 2 bases at V and 5 bases at J, leaving 4 bases unmatched. In germline, CDR1 is MNHEY, CDR2 SVGAGI. This CDR3 region has 14 residues. DNA for the CDR3: TGTGCCAGCAGTTACGCAGGGGGCCGGACTGAAGCTTTCTTT. Translating it yields CASSYAGGRTEAFF.

The chain carries TRBV29-1 and TRBJ2-5; possible D gene TRBD1, 8 bases. Trimming cost V 6 bases and J 3 bases, with 17 bases left between them. CDR1 and CDR2 (germline): SQVTM, ANQGSEA. The CDR3 loop spans 14 amino acids. For the CDR3, the DNA is TGCAGCGTCCTTCGGACAGGGAGGGAAGAGACCCAGTACTTC. Protein: CSVLRTGREETQYF.